Listed below are T cell receptor beta chains from one sample, sequenced in a study of CXCR3-negative and CXCR3-positive naive CD8 T cells. After re-calling the 5' RACE reads, TCRdb lists one entry per CDR3 protein, DNA absent. The listing contains around 160,000 distinct CDR3 sequences. Input material: naive CXCR3+ CD8+ T cells from blood. The receptors originated from a human donor in good health. Some clones in this sample may be carry-over from other donors' samples. CDR3s include the opening cysteine and the closing phenylalanine or tryptophan.

TRBV7-2	TRBJ1-1	CASSLMTGGVPFF
TRBV4-2	TRBJ2-1	CASSLYRVGTDTYNEQFF
TRBV6-4	TRBJ2-1	CASSPEGEGSNEQFF
TRBV7-6	TRBJ1-5	CASSLGWNQPQHF
TRBV18	TRBJ2-1	CACSPWEGPREQFF
TRBV28	TRBJ2-7	CASTDNGARGAYEQYF
TRBV20-1	TRBJ2-7	CSAQGGTGGSYEQYF
TRBV5-1	TRBJ2-1	CASSLYREGNEQFF
TRBV20-1	TRBJ2-3	CSARDSVRTDTQYF
TRBV5-1	TRBJ2-7	CASSLAPGAYEQYF
TRBV4-2	TRBJ2-1	CASSQEGVAGREQFF
TRBV5-4	TRBJ2-3	CASSVRDRGSTDTQYF
TRBV7-8	TRBJ1-1	CASSQGGEAFF
TRBV4-2	TRBJ1-2	CASSQEDGTATNYGYTF
TRBV5-1	TRBJ2-2	CASSIGQGRAGELFF
TRBV15	TRBJ2-2	CATSRENTGELFF
TRBV28	TRBJ2-7	CASSFRGVWSYEQYF
TRBV11-2	TRBJ2-7	CASSLNSGWDPSYEQYF
TRBV23-1	TRBJ2-5	CASRQRESEETQYF
TRBV7-9	TRBJ2-1	CASSLGGQYYNEQFF
TRBV27	TRBJ1-1	CASSGQLFTEAFF
TRBV5-1	TRBJ2-7	CASSLSGREQGLYEQYF
TRBV29-1	TRBJ2-7	CSVEIQPYEQYF
TRBV15	TRBJ1-1	CAASSTRQGPTEAFF
TRBV12-3/TRBV12-4	TRBJ2-1	CASGREADYNEQFF
TRBV28	TRBJ1-2	CASSPQGYYGYTF
TRBV12-3/TRBV12-4	TRBJ2-2	CASSTRGMGGELFF
TRBV7-9	TRBJ2-7	CASSLEGPGLASYEQYF
TRBV12-3/TRBV12-4	TRBJ2-6	CASSLVRVSGANVLTF
TRBV27	TRBJ1-1	CASSLEGPGEMNTEAFF
TRBV2	TRBJ2-1	CASSDLFQGSYNEQFF
TRBV5-6	TRBJ2-7	CASSQLRDRGSYEQYF
TRBV7-6	TRBJ2-1	CASSLEFSATNEQFF
TRBV20-1	TRBJ1-2	CSLTGDLGGYTF
TRBV12-3/TRBV12-4	TRBJ2-1	CATKPGLANTYNEQFF
TRBV21-1	TRBJ2-4	CASSSPGTGAILAKNIQYF
TRBV2	TRBJ2-1	CASSESGGASNEQFF
TRBV7-9	TRBJ2-3	CASSFDTLSTDTQYF
TRBV27	TRBJ1-5	CASSLINQPQHF
TRBV6-2/TRBV6-3	TRBJ2-1	CASRQGVNEQFF
TRBV29-1	TRBJ1-2	CSVEGGTNYGYTF
TRBV7-3	TRBJ2-3	CASSLVSSDTQYF
TRBV7-8	TRBJ2-7	CASSFDRVDEQYF
TRBV29-1	TRBJ2-7	CSGKTGGGEQYF
TRBV11-2	TRBJ2-7	CASSLLSDEQYF
TRBV30	TRBJ2-1	CAWSVLEGNEQFF